This is a list of T cell receptor beta chains from one sample in a study of T cell responses to AZD1222 COVID-19 vaccine. Some clones are missing from TCRdb's copy, which holds only in-frame ones; the method was immunoSEQ multiplex PCR. This sample has some 47,000 clones, with roughly 86% found just once. The sample here was peripheral blood, taken 28 days after the second AZD1222 dose. The receptors derive from an adult who received the AZD1222 COVID-19 vaccine. The CDR3 runs from the conserved cysteine through the conserved F or W. A D gene is named only where the DNA matches it firmly. Part of the rows lack a size; the others show once, few, many or a class for expanded clones.

d_gene: .
j_gene: TRBJ1-4
abundance: .
v_gene: TRBV4-1
CDR3nt: TGCGCCAGCAGCCAAGATCCAAGGGGAAAACTGTTTTTT
CDR3aa: CASSQDPRGKLFF

d_gene: TRBD2
j_gene: TRBJ2-1
abundance: .
v_gene: TRBV15
CDR3nt: TGTGCCACCAGCAGTGTGCCCCTTCATTCGGCGGGAGTTTATGAGCAGTTCTTC
CDR3aa: CATSSVPLHSAGVYEQFF

d_gene: .
j_gene: TRBJ2-3
abundance: .
v_gene: TRBV9
CDR3nt: TGTGCCAGCAGCGTAGGTGGGGCAAGTCGTGATACGCAGTATTTT
CDR3aa: CASSVGGASRDTQYF

d_gene: .
j_gene: TRBJ2-7
abundance: .
v_gene: TRBV11-1
CDR3nt: TGTGCCAGCAGCCGCGGGTCCGCCTACGAGCAGTACTTC
CDR3aa: CASSRGSAYEQYF

d_gene: TRBD2
j_gene: TRBJ2-1
abundance: .
v_gene: TRBV29-1
CDR3nt: TGCAGCGTTCTGACTAGCGGGAGGGCCTGGAACAATGAGCAGTTCTTC
CDR3aa: CSVLTSGRAWNNEQFF

d_gene: .
j_gene: TRBJ2-7
abundance: once
v_gene: TRBV29-1
CDR3nt: TGCAGCGCCACGGTTCAGAATACCTACGAGCAGTACTTC
CDR3aa: CSATVQNTYEQYF

d_gene: .
j_gene: TRBJ1-3
abundance: .
v_gene: TRBV18
CDR3nt: TGTGCCAGCTCACCCTTCTCCGGGACAGGAAACACCATATATTTT
CDR3aa: CASSPFSGTGNTIYF

d_gene: .
j_gene: TRBJ2-2
abundance: .
v_gene: TRBV19
CDR3nt: TGTGCCAGTAAAGTGATTGCGAACACCGGGGAGCTGTTTTTT
CDR3aa: CASKVIANTGELFF

d_gene: .
j_gene: TRBJ1-2
abundance: few
v_gene: TRBV7-9
CDR3nt: TGTGCCAGCACACTCTGGCGGGGAACGGTGGATAACTATGGCTACACCTTC
CDR3aa: CASTLWRGTVDNYGYTF

d_gene: .
j_gene: TRBJ1-3
abundance: .
v_gene: TRBV6-5
CDR3nt: TGTGCCAGCACCCGGACGGTGAGCTCTGGAAACACCATATATTTT
CDR3aa: CASTRTVSSGNTIYF

d_gene: TRBD2
j_gene: TRBJ2-3
abundance: .
v_gene: TRBV11-2
CDR3nt: TGTGCCAGCAGCGAGCGGCTAGCGGGAGGAGAAGATACGCAGTATTTT
CDR3aa: CASSERLAGGEDTQYF

d_gene: .
j_gene: TRBJ1-4
abundance: .
v_gene: TRBV6-6
CDR3nt: TGTGCCAGCAGTTCTTGGCAGAGGGATGAAAAACTGTTTTTT
CDR3aa: CASSSWQRDEKLFF

d_gene: .
j_gene: TRBJ1-2
abundance: .
v_gene: TRBV5-6
CDR3nt: TGTGCCAGCATCCTCAGGGGAAGAAACTATGGCTACACCTTC
CDR3aa: CASILRGRNYGYTF

d_gene: .
j_gene: TRBJ2-3
abundance: .
v_gene: TRBV6-4
CDR3nt: TGTGCCAGCAGTGACGGAGCAGCCACAGATACGCAGTATTTT
CDR3aa: CASSDGAATDTQYF

d_gene: TRBD2
j_gene: TRBJ2-5
abundance: .
v_gene: TRBV18
CDR3nt: TGTGCCAGCTCACCCGGGACTAGCCAAGAGACCCAGTACTTC
CDR3aa: CASSPGTSQETQYF

d_gene: .
j_gene: TRBJ1-3
abundance: .
v_gene: TRBV28
CDR3nt: TGTGCCTCTGGGGGGGGGACCCCTGGAAACACCATATATTTT
CDR3aa: CASGGGTPGNTIYF

d_gene: TRBD1
j_gene: TRBJ2-7
abundance: .
v_gene: TRBV6-5
CDR3nt: TGTGCCAGCAAGAGTGGGACAGGGCCCAACGAGCAGTACTTC
CDR3aa: CASKSGTGPNEQYF

d_gene: TRBD1
j_gene: TRBJ1-3
abundance: few
v_gene: TRBV28
CDR3nt: TGTGCCAGCAGTTCAACTTCGGACAGGGCCGGAAACACCATATATTTT
CDR3aa: CASSSTSDRAGNTIYF

d_gene: .
j_gene: TRBJ1-5
abundance: .
v_gene: TRBV14
CDR3nt: TGTGCCAGCAGCCTTCAGGGGCCCAATCAGCCCCAGCATTTT
CDR3aa: CASSLQGPNQPQHF

d_gene: .
j_gene: TRBJ1-2
abundance: .
v_gene: TRBV27
CDR3nt: TGTGCCAGCGGGCCCACAGGGCTCTATGGCTACACCTTC
CDR3aa: CASGPTGLYGYTF